This TCR beta chain was profiled in a study of shared clonotypes between healthy human individuals. The naive CD8 fraction comprised CD45RO-negative cells positively selected for CCR7 and excluded terminally differentiated effector memory CD45RA+ cells. The authors ran the assay at deep level. Genomic DNA belonging to each subset was distributed in equal measure over several immunoSEQ plates. TCRdb's copy holds only in-frame clones and misses some; the assay was immunoSEQ multiplex PCR. Among some 2.1 million clones listed, over 85% were seen once. The material sequenced was naive CD8+ T cells sorted from blood. The receptor was derived from a man aged 18-30 years in good health.

The CDR3 DNA sequence: TGCGCCAGCAGTGAGGACAGGGAAGGAGGCACTGAAGCTTTCTTT. This sequence encodes CASSEDREGGTEAFF. J is TRBJ1-1 and V is TRBV10-1; 7 bases match TRBD1. The CDR3 contains 15 residues. After removal of 2 bases from V and 4 bases from J, the junction contained 7 bases not matched to a gene. Germline lookup yields CDR1 WNHNN and CDR2 SYGVQD (reference sequence).